These 4 T cell receptor beta chains were sequenced from one sample in a study of Ad26.COV2.S vaccination and SARS-CoV-2 variants. Produced via immunoSEQ multiplex PCR; TCRdb's table is partial and in-frame only. The table includes 430,000 or so clones, around 90% detected once. The sample's treatment: some 20 received Ad26.COV2.S at low or high dose, single or two shots; 5 received placebo; per-sample allocation not given. Day 63 after the first vaccine or placebo injection was the time point for sampling. This specimen consisted of peripheral blood, obtained in a trial of Ad26.COV2.S vaccine versus placebo. Source of these receptors: a person between 18 and 65 years old who received the Ad26.COV2.S COVID-19 vaccine or a placebo.

The J gene is TRBJ2-7, the V gene TRBV27; D remains unclear. The germline V gene encodes CDR1 MNHEY and CDR2 SMNVEV (reference sequence). Between the trimmed V and J ends, which lost 9 bases and 2 bases, there was a span of 14 bases. The CDR3 sequence is 13 residues long. For the CDR3, the DNA is TGTGCCAGTCCTGGAGAGACCACCTACGAGCAGTACTTC. The encoded protein is CASPGETTYEQYF.

The rearrangement uses TRBV7-2 and TRBJ2-1; D might be TRBD1 or TRBD2, each matching 6 bases. The CDR3 covers 15 residues. From germline, CDR1 is SGHTA and CDR2 FQGNSA. V lost 5 bases and J 3 bases, leaving 14 bases between the germline ends. CDR3 amino acids: CASSGVGGLYNEQFF. DNA of the CDR3: TGTGCCAGCAGCGGGGTGGGGGGCCTCTACAATGAGCAGTTCTTC.

The rearrangement links TRBV11-1 to TRBJ2-4, with D tentatively TRBD2 (6 bases). Trimming shortened V by 0 bases and J by 0 bases, and 18 bases separated the two germline ends. CDR1 and CDR2 from the germline V gene are SGHAT and FQDESV (reference sequence). The CDR3 spans 19 residues. The CDR3 DNA reads as TGTGCCAGCAGCTTAGCGATTGGGGTAACTAGCACAGCCAAAAACATTCAGTACTTC. Its protein is CASSLAIGVTSTAKNIQYF. Full variable domain (outside the CDR3, taken from reference TRBV11-1 and TRBJ2-4): EAEVAQSPRYKITEKSQAVAFWCDPISGHATLYWYRQILGQGPELLVQFQDESVVDDSQLPKDRFSAERLKGVDSTLKIQPAELGDSAMYLCASSLAIGVTSTAKNIQYFGAGTRLSVL.

The V and J genes are TRBV28 and TRBJ2-7, with TRBD1 identical over 7 bases. The junction had 11 bases not matched to a gene; V was cut back by 8 bases and J by 7 bases. CDR1 and CDR2 (germline): MDHEN, SYDVKM. This CDR3 is built from 13 residues. The DNA for the CDR3 is TGTGCCAGCGAACCAGGGGGTTACAGGGAGCAGTACTTC. This gives the protein CASEPGGYREQYF.